These 17 T cell receptor beta chains originate from one sample sequenced in a study of T cell responses to AZD1222 COVID-19 vaccine. TCRdb's copy holds only in-frame clones and misses some; the assay was immunoSEQ multiplex PCR. The repertoire holds around 30,000 clones, with approximately 93% as singletons. The sample was peripheral blood, taken on day 0 of AZD1222 vaccination. Receptor source: an adult in good health.

The V and J genes are TRBV4-2 and TRBJ2-3; possibly TRBD2 for D (5 bases). CDR3 length: 16 amino acids. V dropped 1 base and J dropped 2 bases, with 13 bases sitting between them. Looked up from germline, CDR1 is LGHNA and CDR2 is YNFKEQ. The CDR3 DNA reads as TGTGCCAGCAGCCAAGCCGCGAGCGGCTTCACAGATACGCAGTATTTT. Translated, it gives CASSQAASGFTDTQYF.

This chain uses TRBV19 with TRBJ2-3, with unresolved D. The CDR3 consists of 12 residues. Germline loops: CDR1 LNHDA, CDR2 SQIVND (reference sequence). V was clipped by 4 bases and J by 3 bases, with 5 bases between them. The DNA of the CDR3 is TGTGCCAGTAGTAGAGCGACAGATACGCAGTATTTT. It yields the protein CASSRATDTQYF.

The genes are TRBV18 and TRBJ1-5; 7 bases are a match to TRBD1. CDR3 length: 16 residues. Trimming at V came to 4 bases and at J to 3 bases, leaving 9 bases not matched to a gene. Germline lookup yields CDR1 KGHSH and CDR2 LQKENI. CDR3 in amino acids: CASSLEQGSINQPQHF. CDR3 nucleotides: TGTGCCAGCTCACTCGAACAGGGGTCCATCAATCAGCCCCAGCATTTT.

V is TRBV6-2 or TRBV6-3 and J is TRBJ1-2; D unclear. CDR1 MNHEY and CDR2 SVGEGT come from the germline V gene. The V end lost 2 bases, the J end lost 7 bases, and 5 bases lay between the germline ends. The CDR3 totals 11 residues. The CDR3 DNA follows: TGTGCCAGCAGTTACGGGCCTGGCTACACCTTC. Encoded protein: CASSYGPGYTF.

The V call is TRBV11-2, the J call TRBJ2-1, with D possibly matching TRBD1 (5 bases). V lost 5 bases and J lost 0, with 11 bases in between. The length of the CDR3 is 15 residues. The germline gives CDR1 SGHAT, CDR2 FQNNGV. Here the CDR3 reads CASSLTASSYNEQFF. The CDR3 coding sequence is TGTGCCAGCAGCCTGACAGCTTCCTCCTACAATGAGCAGTTCTTC.

The chain uses TRBV7-8 and TRBJ1-1; unclear D gene. Germline CDR1 SGHVS, CDR2 FQNEAQ. This CDR3 contains 9 residues. Trimming removed 5 bases at V and 8 bases at J, with 3 bases between. Written as DNA, the CDR3 is TGTGCCAGCAGCCGGGAAGCTTTCTTT. Its protein is CASSREAFF.

The chain couples TRBV10-2 to TRBJ1-6; tentatively, D is TRBD1 (5 bases). The CDR3 extends over 14 amino acids. The germline V gene has CDR1 WSHSY and CDR2 SAAADI. The V and J ends lost 4 bases and 7 bases respectively, with 11 bases between them. The CDR3 spells CASSVLGDNSPLHF. CDR3 nucleotides: TGCGCCAGCAGTGTTTTAGGGGACAATTCACCCCTCCACTTT.

The chain has TRBV5-1 and TRBJ2-5; D is undetermined. Germline-derived CDR1 and CDR2 are SGHRS and YFSETQ. V gave up 2 bases and J gave up 1 base, with 12 bases separating them. CDR3 length: 15 amino acids. The CDR3 DNA reads TGCGCCAGCAGCTTAAGTCCCGGGCCCCAAGAGACCCAGTACTTC. Protein: CASSLSPGPQETQYF.

The chain carries TRBV5-1 and TRBJ2-3; 8 positions agree with TRBD1. Germline V gives CDR1 SGHRS, CDR2 YFSETQ. The CDR3 covers 15 residues. Trimming cost V 4 bases and J 0 bases; bases outside gene matches: 4. CDR3 sequence reads: CASSGTGASTDTQYF. The CDR3 nucleotides read TGCGCCAGCAGCGGGACAGGAGCTAGCACAGATACGCAGTATTTT.

The chain carries TRBV9 and TRBJ2-7; D is possibly TRBD2 (5 bases). Germline V gives CDR1 SGDLS, CDR2 YYNGEE. The CDR3 sequence is 14 residues long. V lost 7 bases, J lost 5 bases, and 19 bases lay in between. CDR3: CASSFASSGNEQYF. In DNA, the CDR3 is TGTGCCAGCTCCTTCGCCTCATCCGGGAACGAGCAGTACTTC.

This chain connects TRBV18 to TRBJ1-4; D may be TRBD1 (5 bases). The V gene's germline CDR1 is KGHSH and CDR2 LQKENI. The CDR3 spans 13 residues. The V gene lost 3 bases and the J gene lost 8 bases, with 10 bases spanning the gap. CDR3 coding DNA: TGTGCCAGCTCACCCGCGGGGCGGGAAAAACTGTTTTTT. This codes for CASSPAGREKLFF. Full variable domain (missing parts from reference TRBV18 and TRBJ1-4): NAGVMQNPRHLVRRRGQEARLRCSPMKGHSHVYWYRQLPEEGLKFMVYLQKENIIDESGMPKERFSAEFPKEGPSILRIQQVVRGDSAAYFCASSPAGREKLFFGSGTQLSVL.

This chain connects TRBV24-1 to TRBJ2-6; the D gene is possibly TRBD1 (5 bases). From germline, CDR1 is KGHDR and CDR2 SFDVKD. V dropped 1 base and J dropped 6 bases, with 12 bases sitting between them. The CDR3 covers 16 residues. CDR3 sequence (DNA): TGTGCCACCAGTGATTTTCGAGCAGGGATGGCCAACGTCCTGACTTTC. Translation: CATSDFRAGMANVLTF.

The rearrangement links TRBV2 to TRBJ1-5; D may be TRBD1 (6 bases). Germline values: CDR1 SNHLY, CDR2 FYNNEI. The V and J ends lost 2 bases and 2 bases respectively, with 13 bases between them. CDR3 length: 16 amino acids. The CDR3 reads CASSEPGAFGNQPQHF. The CDR3 coding sequence is TGTGCCAGCAGTGAACCAGGGGCGTTTGGCAATCAGCCCCAGCATTTT.

The chain has TRBV5-4 and TRBJ2-7; possible D gene TRBD1, 5 bases. The CDR3 sequence is 13 residues long. The V and J ends lost 7 bases and 5 bases respectively, with 16 bases between them. In germline, CDR1 is SGHNT, CDR2 YYREEE (reference sequence). In DNA form, the CDR3 reads TGTGCCAGCGGAAAAGGGGAAATTAACGAGCAGTACTTC. This translates into CASGKGEINEQYF.

V gene TRBV5-4 combines with J gene TRBJ2-3; D gene uncertain. The CDR3 totals 13 residues. V gave up 0 bases and J gave up 3 bases, with 5 bases separating them. Germline-derived CDR1 and CDR2 are SGHNT and YYREEE (reference sequence). The CDR3 DNA reads TGTGCCAGCAGCTTGGCTGGGACAGATACGCAGTATTTT. It encodes CASSLAGTDTQYF.

The count of this clone is one. This chain links TRBV29-1 with TRBJ2-1, with D perhaps TRBD1 (6 bases). The germline V gene encodes CDR1 SQVTM and CDR2 ANQGSEA. The CDR3 covers 14 residues. V was shortened by 3 bases and J by 7 bases, with 16 bases between the two germline ends. This CDR3 reads CSVDQGNLKNEQFF. The CDR3 DNA sequence: TGCAGCGTTGACCAGGGGAATCTAAAAAATGAGCAGTTCTTC.

The rearrangement links TRBV19 to TRBJ2-7; 9 bases are shared with TRBD1. CDR3 length: 14 amino acids. The germline V gene has CDR1 LNHDA and CDR2 SQIVND (reference sequence). Losses at the gene ends were 4 bases for V and 6 bases for J; bases not matched to a gene: 7. CDR3 region: CASSTGTGSREQYF. The CDR3 bases are TGTGCCAGTAGTACCGGGACAGGGTCTCGCGAGCAGTACTTC. Based on the CDR3 plus reference TRBV19 and TRBJ2-7, the full variable domain is DGGITQSPKYLFRKEGQNVTLSCEQNLNHDAMYWYRQDPGQGLRLIYYSQIVNDFQKGDIAEGYSVSREKKESFPLTVTSAQKNPTAFYLCASSTGTGSREQYFGPGTRLTVT.